The source of this TCR beta chain is a study of vaccination and CD4 T cells after COVID-19. Study-level information: Each participant was administered two doses of a vaccine, which was either BNT162b2 or mRNA-1273.

Germline loops: CDR1 ENHRY, CDR2 SYGVKD. The CDR3 sequence is 13 residues long. Trimming left V 5 bases short and J 2 bases short, with 9 bases between. The Oncomine TCR Beta short-read assay was what sequenced the DNA obtained from cultured CD4+ T cells. TCRdb passed the PCR reads through MiXCR, listing each CDR3 protein once. The sample carries 5,000 or so distinct CDR3 sequences, roughly three fifths recorded once. Details on this clonotype: The antigen is not known.

Treatment given: approximately 9-day PBMC culture with coronavirus spike peptide pools or control peptides (ViraFEST assay). The sequenced sample consisted of CD4+ T cells from blood, cultured in vitro. The chain has TRBV10-3 and TRBJ1-1; D might be TRBD1 (6 bases). This clonotype originated in a human donor who had recovered from COVID-19. Here the CDR3 reads CAISSGANTEAFF. The CDR3 DNA follows: TGTGCCATCAGTTCAGGGGCAAACACTGAAGCTTTCTTT.